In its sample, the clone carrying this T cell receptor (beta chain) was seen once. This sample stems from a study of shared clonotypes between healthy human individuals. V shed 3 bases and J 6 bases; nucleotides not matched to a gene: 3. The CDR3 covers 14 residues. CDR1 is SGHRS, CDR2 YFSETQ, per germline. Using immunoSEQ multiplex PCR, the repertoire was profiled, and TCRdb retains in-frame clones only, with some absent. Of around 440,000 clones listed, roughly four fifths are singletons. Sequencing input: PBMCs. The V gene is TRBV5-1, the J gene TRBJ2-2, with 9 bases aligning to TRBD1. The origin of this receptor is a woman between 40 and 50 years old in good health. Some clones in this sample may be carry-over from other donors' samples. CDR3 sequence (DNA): TGCGCCAGCAGCTCACAGGGGGCTCCCGGGGAGCTGTTTTTT. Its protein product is CASSSQGAPGELFF.